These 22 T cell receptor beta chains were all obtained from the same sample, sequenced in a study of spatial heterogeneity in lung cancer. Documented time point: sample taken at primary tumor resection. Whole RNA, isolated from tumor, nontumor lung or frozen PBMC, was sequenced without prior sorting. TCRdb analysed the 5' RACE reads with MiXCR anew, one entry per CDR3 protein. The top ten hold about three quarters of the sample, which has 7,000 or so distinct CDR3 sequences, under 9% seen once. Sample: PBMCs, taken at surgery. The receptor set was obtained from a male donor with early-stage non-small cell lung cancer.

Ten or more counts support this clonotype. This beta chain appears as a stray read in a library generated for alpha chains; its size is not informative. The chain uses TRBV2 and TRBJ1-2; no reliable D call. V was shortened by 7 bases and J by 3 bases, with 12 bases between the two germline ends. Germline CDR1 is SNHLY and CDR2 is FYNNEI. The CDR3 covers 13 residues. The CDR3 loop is CASILDYDYGYTF. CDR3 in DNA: TGTGCCAGCATCTTGGATTACGACTATGGCTACACCTTC.

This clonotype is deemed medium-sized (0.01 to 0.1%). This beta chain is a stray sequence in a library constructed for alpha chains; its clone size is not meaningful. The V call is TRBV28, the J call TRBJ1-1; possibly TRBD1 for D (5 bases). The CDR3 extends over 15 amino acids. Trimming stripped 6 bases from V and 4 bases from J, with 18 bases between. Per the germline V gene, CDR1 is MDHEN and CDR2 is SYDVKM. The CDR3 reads CASSPVGGTGTEAFF. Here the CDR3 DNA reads TGTGCCAGCAGCCCCGTTGGGGGGACGGGCACTGAAGCTTTCTTT.

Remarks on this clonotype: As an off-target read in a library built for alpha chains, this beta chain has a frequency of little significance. The CDR3 region has the DNA TGCAGTGCTAGAGTGGTGCGCGAGCAGTACTTC. Its protein product is CSARVVREQYF. The V gene is TRBV20-1, the J gene TRBJ2-7; the D is unclear. From germline, CDR1 is DFQATT and CDR2 SNEGSKA (reference sequence). CDR3 size: 11 residues. V was clipped by 1 base and J by 6 bases, with 7 bases between them.

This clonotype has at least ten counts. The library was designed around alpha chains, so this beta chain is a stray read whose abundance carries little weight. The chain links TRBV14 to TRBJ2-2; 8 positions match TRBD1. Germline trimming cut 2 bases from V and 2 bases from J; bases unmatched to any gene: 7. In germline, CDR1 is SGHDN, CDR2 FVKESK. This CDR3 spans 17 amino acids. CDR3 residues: CASSQNQGARNTGELFF. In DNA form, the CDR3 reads TGTGCCAGCAGCCAAAATCAGGGGGCGCGAAACACCGGGGAGCTGTTTTTT.

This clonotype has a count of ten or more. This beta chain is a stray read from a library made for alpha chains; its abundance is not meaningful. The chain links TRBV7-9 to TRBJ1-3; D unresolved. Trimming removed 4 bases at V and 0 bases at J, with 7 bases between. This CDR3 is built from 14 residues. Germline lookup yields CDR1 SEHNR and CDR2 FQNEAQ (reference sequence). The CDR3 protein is CASSSSSSGNTIYF. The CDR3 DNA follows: TGTGCCAGCAGCTCGAGTTCCTCTGGAAACACCATATATTTT.

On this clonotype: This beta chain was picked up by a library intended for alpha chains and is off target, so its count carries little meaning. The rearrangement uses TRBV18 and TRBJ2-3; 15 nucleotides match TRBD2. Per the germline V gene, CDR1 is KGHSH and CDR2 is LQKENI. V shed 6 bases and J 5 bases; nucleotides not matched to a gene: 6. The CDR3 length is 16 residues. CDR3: CASSRGTSGGRDTQYF. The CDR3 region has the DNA TGTGCCAGCTCCCGCGGGACTAGCGGGGGGCGAGATACGCAGTATTTT.

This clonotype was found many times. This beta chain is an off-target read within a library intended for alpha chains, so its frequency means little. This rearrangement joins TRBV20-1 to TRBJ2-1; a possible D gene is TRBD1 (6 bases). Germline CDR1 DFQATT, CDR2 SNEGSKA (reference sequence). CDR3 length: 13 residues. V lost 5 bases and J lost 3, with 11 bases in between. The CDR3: CSAPGQVYNEQFF. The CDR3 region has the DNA TGCAGTGCTCCGGGACAAGTCTACAATGAGCAGTTCTTC.

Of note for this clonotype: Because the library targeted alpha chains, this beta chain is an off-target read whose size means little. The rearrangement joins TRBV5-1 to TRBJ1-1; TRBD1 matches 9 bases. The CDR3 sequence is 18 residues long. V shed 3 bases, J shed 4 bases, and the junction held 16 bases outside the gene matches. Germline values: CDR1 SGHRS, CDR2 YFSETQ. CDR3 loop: CASSSDTGTGYPRTEAFF. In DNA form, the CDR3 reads TGCGCCAGCAGCTCCGATACCGGGACAGGGTATCCCCGCACTGAAGCTTTCTTT.

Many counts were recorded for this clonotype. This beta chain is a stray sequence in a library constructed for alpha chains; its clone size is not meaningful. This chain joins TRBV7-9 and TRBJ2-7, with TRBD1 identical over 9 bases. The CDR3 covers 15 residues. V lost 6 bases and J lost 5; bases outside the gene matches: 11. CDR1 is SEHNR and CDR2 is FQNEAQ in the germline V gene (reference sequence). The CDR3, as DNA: TGTGCCAGCAGTTCATCCGGGACAGGGACCCACGAGCAGTACGTC. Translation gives CASSSSGTGTHEQYV.

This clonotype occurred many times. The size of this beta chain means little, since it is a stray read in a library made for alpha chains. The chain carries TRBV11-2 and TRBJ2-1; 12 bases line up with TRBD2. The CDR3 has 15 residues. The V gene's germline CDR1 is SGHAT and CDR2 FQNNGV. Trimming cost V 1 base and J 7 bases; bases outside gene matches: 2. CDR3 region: CASSLGLAGGNEQFF. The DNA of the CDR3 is TGTGCCAGCAGCTTAGGCCTAGCGGGAGGGAATGAGCAGTTCTTC.

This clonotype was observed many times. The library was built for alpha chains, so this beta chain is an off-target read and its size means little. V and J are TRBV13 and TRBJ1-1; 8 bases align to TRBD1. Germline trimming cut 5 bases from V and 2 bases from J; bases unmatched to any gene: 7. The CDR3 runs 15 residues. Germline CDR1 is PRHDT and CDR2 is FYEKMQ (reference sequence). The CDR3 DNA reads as TGTGCCAGCAGCCGGGGTCAGGGGGCTAACACTGAAGCTTTCTTT. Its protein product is CASSRGQGANTEAFF. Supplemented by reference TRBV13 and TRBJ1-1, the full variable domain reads AAGVIQSPRHLIKEKRETATLKCYPIPRHDTVYWYQQGPGQDPQFLISFYEKMQSDKGSIPDRFSAQQFSDYHSELNMSSLELGDSALYFCASSRGQGANTEAFFGQGTRLTVV.

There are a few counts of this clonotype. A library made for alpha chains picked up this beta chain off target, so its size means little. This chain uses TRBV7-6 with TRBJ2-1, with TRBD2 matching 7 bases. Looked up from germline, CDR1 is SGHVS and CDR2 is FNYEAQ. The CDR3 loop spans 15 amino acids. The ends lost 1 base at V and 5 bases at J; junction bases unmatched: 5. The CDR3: CASSLGAAGNNEQFF. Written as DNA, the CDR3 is TGTGCCAGCAGCTTAGGAGCAGCGGGAAACAATGAGCAGTTCTTC.

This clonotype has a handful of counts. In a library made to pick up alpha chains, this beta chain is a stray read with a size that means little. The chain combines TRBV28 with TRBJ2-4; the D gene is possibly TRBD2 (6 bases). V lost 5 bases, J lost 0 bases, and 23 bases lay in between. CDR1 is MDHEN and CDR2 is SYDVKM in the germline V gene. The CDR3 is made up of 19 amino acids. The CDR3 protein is CASSTNRVTGTVAKNIQYF. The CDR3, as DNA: TGTGCCAGCAGTACCAACCGCGTGACGGGGACTGTAGCCAAAAACATTCAGTACTTC.

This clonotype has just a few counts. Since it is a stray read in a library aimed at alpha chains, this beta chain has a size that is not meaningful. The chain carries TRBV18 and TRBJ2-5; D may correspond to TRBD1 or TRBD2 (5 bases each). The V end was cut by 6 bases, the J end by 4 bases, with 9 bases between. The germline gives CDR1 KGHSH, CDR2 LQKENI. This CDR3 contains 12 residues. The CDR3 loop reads CASSGTGETQYF. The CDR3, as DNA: TGTGCCAGCTCTGGGACCGGAGAGACCCAGTACTTC.

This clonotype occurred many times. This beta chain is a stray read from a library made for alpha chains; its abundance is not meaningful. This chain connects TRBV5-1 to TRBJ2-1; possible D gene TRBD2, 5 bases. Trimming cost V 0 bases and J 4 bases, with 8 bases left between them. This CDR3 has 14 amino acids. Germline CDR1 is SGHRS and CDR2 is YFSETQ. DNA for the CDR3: TGCGCCAGCAGCTTGGTAGAGGGTTACAATGAGCAGTTCTTC. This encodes CASSLVEGYNEQFF.

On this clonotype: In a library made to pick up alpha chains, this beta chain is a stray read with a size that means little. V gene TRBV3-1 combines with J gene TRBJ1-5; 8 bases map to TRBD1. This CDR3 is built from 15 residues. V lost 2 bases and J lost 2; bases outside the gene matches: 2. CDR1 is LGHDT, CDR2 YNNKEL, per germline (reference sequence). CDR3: CASSQTTGGNQPQHF. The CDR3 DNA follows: TGTGCCAGCAGCCAAACGACAGGGGGCAATCAGCCCCAGCATTTT.

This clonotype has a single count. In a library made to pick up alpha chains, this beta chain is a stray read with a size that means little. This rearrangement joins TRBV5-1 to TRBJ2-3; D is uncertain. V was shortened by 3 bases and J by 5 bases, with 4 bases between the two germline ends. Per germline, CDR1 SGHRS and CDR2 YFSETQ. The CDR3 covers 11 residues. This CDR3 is CASSSEDTQYF. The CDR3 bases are TGCGCCAGCAGCTCGGAAGATACGCAGTATTTT.

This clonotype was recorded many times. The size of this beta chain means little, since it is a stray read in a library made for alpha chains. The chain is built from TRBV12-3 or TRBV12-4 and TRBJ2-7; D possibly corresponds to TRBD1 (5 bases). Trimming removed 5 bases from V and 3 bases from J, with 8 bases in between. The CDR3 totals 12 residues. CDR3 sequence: CASSKDSYEQYF. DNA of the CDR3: TGTGCCAGCAGTAAAGACAGCTACGAGCAGTACTTC.

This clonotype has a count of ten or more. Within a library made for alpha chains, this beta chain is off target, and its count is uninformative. CDR3 sequence: CASTSSGVTDTQYF. The CDR3 DNA reads as TGTGCCAGCACGAGTAGCGGGGTCACAGATACGCAGTATTTT. The chain uses TRBV6-1 and TRBJ2-3; 8 positions match TRBD2. This CDR3 has 14 residues. Germline V gene sequence: CDR1 MNHNS, CDR2 SASEGT. Trimming took 7 bases from V and 2 from J; bases not matched to a gene: 5.

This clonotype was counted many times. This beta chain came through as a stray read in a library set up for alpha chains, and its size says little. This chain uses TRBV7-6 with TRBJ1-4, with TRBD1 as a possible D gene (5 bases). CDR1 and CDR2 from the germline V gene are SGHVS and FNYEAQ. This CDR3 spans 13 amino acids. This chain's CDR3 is CAARDPTDEKLFF. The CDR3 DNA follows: TGTGCGGCGAGGGACCCAACGGATGAAAAACTGTTTTTT.

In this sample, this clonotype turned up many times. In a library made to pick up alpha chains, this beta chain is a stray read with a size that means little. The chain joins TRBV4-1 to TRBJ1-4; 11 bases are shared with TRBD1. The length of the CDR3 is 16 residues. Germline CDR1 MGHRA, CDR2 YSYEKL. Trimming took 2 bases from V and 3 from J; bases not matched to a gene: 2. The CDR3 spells CASSQQGQGANEKLFF. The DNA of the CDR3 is TGCGCCAGCAGCCAACAGGGACAGGGGGCTAATGAAAAACTGTTTTTT.

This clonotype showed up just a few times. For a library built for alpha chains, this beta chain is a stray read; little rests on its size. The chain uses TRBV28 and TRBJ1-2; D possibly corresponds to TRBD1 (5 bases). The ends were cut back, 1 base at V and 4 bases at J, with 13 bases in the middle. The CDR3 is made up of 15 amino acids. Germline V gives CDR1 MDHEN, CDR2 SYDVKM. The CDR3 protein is CASSLLGREFYGYTF. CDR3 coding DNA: TGTGCCAGCAGTTTATTGGGCAGGGAGTTCTATGGCTACACCTTC.